The next 16 T cell receptor beta chains were all read from a single sample in a study of blood T cell repertoires in COVID-19. Assay: immunoSEQ multiplex PCR; the TCRdb copy retains only in-frame clones and omits some. The table has approximately 300,000 clones, around 87% seen once. Sequenced: peripheral blood. These receptors were obtained from a woman between 40 and 50 years old with COVID-19, enrolled during active disease.

This chain connects TRBV7-9 to TRBJ1-2; TRBD1 might be the D (5 bases). The CDR3 runs to 15 residues. V was cut by 1 base and J by 0 bases, with 9 bases left in between. Looked up from germline, CDR1 is SEHNR and CDR2 is FQNEAQ (reference sequence). CDR3 sequence reads: CASSLVQGTNYGYTF. CDR3 DNA: TGTGCCAGCAGCTTAGTTCAGGGTACTAACTATGGCTACACCTTC.

The chain employs TRBV27 and TRBJ1-2; the D gene is possibly TRBD1 (6 bases). CDR1 is MNHEY, CDR2 SMNVEV, per germline (reference sequence). With 6 bases removed from V and 4 bases from J, the gap between germline ends came to 15 bases. The CDR3 runs 14 residues. CDR3 coding DNA: TGTGCCAGCAGCCTTGGAGCAGGGGCCTATGGCTACACCTTC. As protein: CASSLGAGAYGYTF.

V usage is TRBV5-6 and J usage is TRBJ1-5; TRBD1 might be the D (5 bases). The V gene lost 6 bases and the J gene lost 2 bases, with 24 bases spanning the gap. Germline CDR1 reads SGHDT; CDR2 reads YYEEEE. There are 18 residues in the CDR3. CDR3 loop: CASTLGSIRGWGNQPQHF. CDR3 nucleotides: TGTGCCAGCACCCTTGGATCGATAAGGGGTTGGGGCAATCAGCCCCAGCATTTT.

V and J are TRBV6-2 or TRBV6-3 and TRBJ2-7; 7 bases align to TRBD2. This CDR3 has 20 residues. In germline, CDR1 is MNHEY, CDR2 SVGEGT. V lost 0 bases, J lost 3 bases, and 20 bases stayed unmatched. The CDR3 region is CASSYSRSRRERGLVYEQYF. The CDR3 nucleotides read TGTGCCAGCAGTTACTCGAGAAGCCGGCGGGAGCGGGGCTTGGTCTACGAGCAGTACTTC.

This chain links TRBV6-5 with TRBJ2-2, with no clear D. The V gene's germline CDR1 is MNHEY and CDR2 SVGAGI. The V end was cut by 7 bases, the J end by 4 bases, with 13 bases between. This CDR3 has 14 amino acids. CDR3 region: CASNSLSSTGELFF. CDR3 nucleotides: TGTGCCAGCAATAGCCTTTCTAGCACCGGGGAGCTGTTTTTT.

Note on this clone: The same CDR3 is also encoded by other DNA sequences in this sample. This rearrangement joins TRBV29-1 to TRBJ1-1; 10 nucleotides align to TRBD1. CDR3 length equals 13 residues. Germline V gives CDR1 SQVTM, CDR2 ANQGSEA. The junction had 0 bases not matched to a gene; V was cut back by 4 bases and J by 1 base. The CDR3 DNA sequence: TGCAGCGTTGGACAGGGGGCGAACACTGAAGCTTTCTTT. This encodes CSVGQGANTEAFF.

The chain combines TRBV20-1 with TRBJ2-5; unclear D gene. CDR1 is DFQATT and CDR2 is SNEGSKA in the germline V gene (reference sequence). Deletions cut 6 bases from V and 1 base from J, with 6 bases between. The CDR3 has 11 amino acids. The CDR3 is CSAISQETQYF. In DNA form, the CDR3 reads TGCAGTGCCATCAGCCAAGAGACCCAGTACTTC.

The sample holds one count of this clone. The rearrangement joins TRBV30 to TRBJ2-3; 12 bases agree with TRBD2. The trim removed 0 bases at V and 6 bases at J, leaving 4 bases unmatched. This CDR3 region has 15 residues. Germline V gene sequence: CDR1 GTSNPN, CDR2 SVGIG (reference sequence). The CDR3 DNA sequence: TGTGCCTGGAGTGTACTAGCGGGGGGCCGGGATACGCAGTATTTT. This sequence encodes CAWSVLAGGRDTQYF.

V is TRBV5-4 and J is TRBJ2-3, with D perhaps TRBD2 (6 bases). V gave up 0 bases and J gave up 1 base, with 15 bases separating them. The length of the CDR3 is 17 residues. CDR1 is SGHNT, CDR2 YYREEE, per germline (reference sequence). In nucleotides, the CDR3 is TGTGCCAGCAGCTTGGAAGGGCCTAGCGATGGCACAGATACGCAGTATTTT. Encoded protein: CASSLEGPSDGTDTQYF.

The V call is TRBV5-1, the J call TRBJ2-7; perhaps TRBD2 as D (5 bases). Trimming shortened V by 4 bases and J by 0 bases, and 8 bases separated the two germline ends. Germline V gives CDR1 SGHRS, CDR2 YFSETQ. The CDR3 has 13 residues. DNA for the CDR3: TGCGCCAGCAGCGACGGGAACTCCTACGAGCAGTACTTC. This sequence encodes CASSDGNSYEQYF.

The chain combines TRBV5-1 with TRBJ1-3; 10 nucleotides line up with TRBD1. Germline lookup yields CDR1 SGHRS and CDR2 YFSETQ. This CDR3 is built from 15 residues. Trimming at V came to 2 bases and at J to 4 bases, leaving 3 bases not matched to a gene. Written as DNA, the CDR3 is TGCGCCAGCAGCTTAGACAGGGGGCCCGGAAACACCATATATTTT. Protein sequence: CASSLDRGPGNTIYF.

This rearrangement joins TRBV5-4 to TRBJ2-5; 14 nucleotides agree with TRBD2. CDR1 SGHNT and CDR2 YYREEE come from the germline V gene (reference sequence). The CDR3 runs 17 residues. V shed 4 bases and J 5 bases; nucleotides not matched to a gene: 10. The CDR3 loop reads CASSRRTSGGPGETQYF. CDR3 nucleotides: TGTGCCAGCAGCCGCCGGACTAGCGGGGGGCCCGGGGAGACCCAGTACTTC.

The chain carries TRBV7-2 and TRBJ2-1, with D tentatively TRBD1 (6 bases). In germline, CDR1 is SGHTA, CDR2 FQGNSA. V was pared by 2 bases and J by 3 bases, with 14 bases between. The CDR3 covers 16 residues. The CDR3 reads CASSLHQGISYNEQFF. The CDR3 nucleotides read TGTGCCAGCAGCTTACATCAGGGGATCAGCTACAATGAGCAGTTCTTC.

The rearrangement uses TRBV29-1 and TRBJ1-1, with 9 nucleotides matching TRBD1. V lost 6 bases to trimming and J lost 0 bases; unmatched junction nucleotides: 2. The CDR3 is 13 residues long. The V gene's germline CDR1 is SQVTM and CDR2 ANQGSEA. CDR3 sequence: CSVQGAVNTEAFF. DNA of the CDR3: TGCAGCGTACAGGGGGCGGTGAACACTGAAGCTTTCTTT.

The chain carries TRBV2 and TRBJ2-1; D perhaps matches TRBD2 (5 bases). The germline CDR1 and CDR2 sequences are SNHLY and FYNNEI. The length of the CDR3 is 15 residues. V shed 4 bases and J shed 6 bases, with 16 bases lying between them. The CDR3: CASSAQRRIVNEQFF. In DNA form, the CDR3 reads TGTGCCAGCAGTGCCCAGCGGAGGATAGTCAATGAGCAGTTCTTC.

This sequence joins TRBV11-2 and TRBJ2-5, with 7 bases aligning to TRBD2. Germline values: CDR1 SGHAT, CDR2 FQNNGV. The CDR3 has 14 amino acids. The V gene end was trimmed by 4 bases and the J gene end by 5 bases; junction bases not matched to a gene: 7. The CDR3 DNA reads TGTGCCAGCAGCTCGACGGCGGGAGACGAGACCCAGTACTTC. It is translated as CASSSTAGDETQYF.